Each of the 24 T cell receptor beta chains below was sequenced from the same sample in a study of shared clonotypes between healthy human individuals. Assay used: immunoSEQ multiplex PCR; TCRdb lists only in-frame clones, some missing. The top ten hold about 0.38% of the sample, which has approximately 2.5 million clones, approximately 94% seen once. Material: naive CD4+ T cells from PBMCs. As to subset: CD45RA+ positively selected. These receptor sequences come from a man younger than 35 in good health. Some clones in this sample may be carry-over from other donors' samples.

The chain recombines TRBV7-9 with TRBJ2-2, with 9 bases aligning to TRBD1. Per the germline V gene, CDR1 is SEHNR and CDR2 is FQNEAQ (reference sequence). After removal of 8 bases from V and 6 bases from J, the junction contained 7 bases not matched to a gene. The CDR3 totals 14 residues. The CDR3 reads CASRDRALAGELFF. CDR3 sequence (DNA): TGTGCCAGCCGGGACAGGGCTTTGGCCGGGGAGCTGTTTTTT.

The rearrangement joins TRBV15 to TRBJ1-2; a possible D gene is TRBD1 (6 bases). The CDR3 has 13 amino acids. The germline V gene has CDR1 LNHNV and CDR2 YYDKDF (reference sequence). Trimming stripped 4 bases from V and 6 bases from J, with 12 bases between. CDR3 region: CATSIWGQDGYTF. In DNA, the CDR3 is TGTGCCACCAGCATCTGGGGGCAGGATGGCTACACCTTC.

The J gene is TRBJ2-7, the V gene TRBV5-6, with 10 bases matching TRBD1. Looked up from germline, CDR1 is SGHDT and CDR2 is YYEEEE. Trimming took 1 base from V and 2 from J; bases not matched to a gene: 3. The CDR3 covers 15 residues. The CDR3 reads CASSLMDRGAYEQYF. Written as DNA, the CDR3 is TGTGCCAGCAGCTTGATGGACAGGGGGGCCTACGAGCAGTACTTC.

The rearrangement joins TRBV6-6 to TRBJ1-3, with 7 nucleotides matching TRBD1. Trimming took 2 bases from V and 11 from J; bases not matched to a gene: 6. Germline V gives CDR1 MNHNY, CDR2 SVGAGI (reference sequence). CDR3 length: 13 residues. The CDR3 DNA reads TGTGCCAGCAGTTACGAGGGGGCAGCCGCCATATATTTT. Translated, it gives CASSYEGAAAIYF.

The gene calls are TRBV5-1 and TRBJ2-7, with D unresolved. Between the trimmed V and J ends, which lost 4 bases and 5 bases, there was a span of 13 bases. Germline V gene lookup returns CDR1 SGHRS and CDR2 YFSETQ. The CDR3 totals 13 residues. CDR3 coding DNA: TGCGCCAGCAGCGAACAGCGATCGGACGAGCAGTACTTC. Amino acid sequence: CASSEQRSDEQYF.

The chain joins TRBV7-8 to TRBJ2-1; the match to TRBD1 covers 7 bases. Germline-derived CDR1 and CDR2 are SGHVS and FQNEAQ. This CDR3 is 15 amino acids long. Trimming cost V 5 bases and J 0 bases; bases outside gene matches: 4. CDR3 protein: CASSEDRSSYNEQFF. Written as DNA, the CDR3 is TGTGCCAGCAGCGAGGACAGGAGCTCCTACAATGAGCAGTTCTTC.

The chain joins TRBV28 to TRBJ2-1; tentative D call: TRBD2 (7 bases). The CDR3 has 16 residues. Germline loops: CDR1 MDHEN, CDR2 SYDVKM. V was cut by 1 base and J by 5 bases, with 15 bases left in between. CDR3 loop: CASSLLRWGGHNEQFF. The CDR3 nucleotides are TGTGCCAGCAGTTTATTGCGGTGGGGGGGCCACAATGAGCAGTTCTTC.

This clone was seen once. The chain uses TRBV7-8 and TRBJ1-1, with a tentative D call TRBD1 (5 bases). Trimming took 1 base from V and 3 from J, leaving 9 bases between them. This CDR3 spans 14 amino acids. Looked up from germline, CDR1 is SGHVS and CDR2 is FQNEAQ. The CDR3 DNA sequence: TGTGCCAGCAGCTTAGTGTTAGGGGACACTGAAGCTTTCTTT. Amino acid sequence: CASSLVLGDTEAFF.

The chain uses TRBV7-9 and TRBJ2-5; 11 bases agree with TRBD2. There are 19 residues in the CDR3. Per germline, CDR1 SEHNR and CDR2 FQNEAQ (reference sequence). Losses at the gene ends were 3 bases for V and 3 bases for J; bases not matched to a gene: 15. CDR3 DNA sequence: TGTGCCAGCAGCTTGGGTCGAACTAGCGGGAGTATAGCGAAAGAGACCCAGTACTTC. Translated: CASSLGRTSGSIAKETQYF.

The CDR3 coding sequence is TGTGCCAGCAGTACCCCGGGGGTGTACACTAGCACAGATACGCAGTATTTT. Translating gives CASSTPGVYTSTDTQYF. This chain connects TRBV28 to TRBJ2-3; the D gene is possibly TRBD2 (6 bases). The CDR3 contains 17 residues. V was cut by 5 bases and J by 0 bases, with 18 bases left in between. Germline CDR1 and CDR2: MDHEN and SYDVKM. Variable domain in full (rest from reference TRBV28 and TRBJ2-3): DVKVTQSSRYLVKRTGEKVFLECVQDMDHENMFWYRQDPGLGLRLIYFSYDVKMKEKGDIPEGYSVSREKKERFSLILESASTNQTSMYLCASSTPGVYTSTDTQYFGPGTRLTVL.

This clone has a single count. The chain employs TRBV28 and TRBJ2-5, with a possible D match to TRBD2 (7 bases). Trimming stripped 4 bases from V and 4 bases from J, with 13 bases between. The CDR3 has 14 residues. The germline V gene has CDR1 MDHEN and CDR2 SYDVKM. CDR3 nucleotide sequence: TGTGCCAGCAGTTCGAGGGAGGGGGGAGAGACCCAGTACTTC. Its protein product is CASSSREGGETQYF.

This sequence joins TRBV19 and TRBJ2-1; D ambiguous. Germline CDR1 LNHDA, CDR2 SQIVND (reference sequence). The CDR3 loop spans 13 amino acids. Between the trimmed V and J ends, which lost 5 bases and 5 bases, there was a span of 10 bases. The CDR3 nucleotides read TGTGCCAGTAGTCCCCGTGGGGACAATGAGCAGTTCTTC. Protein sequence: CASSPRGDNEQFF.

This chain connects TRBV5-6 to TRBJ1-2, with 10 positions matching TRBD1. The germline V gene encodes CDR1 SGHDT and CDR2 YYEEEE. V lost 0 bases and J lost 7; bases outside the gene matches: 6. The CDR3 contains 15 residues. CDR3 amino acids: CASSLEGTGESGYTF. In nucleotides, the CDR3 is TGTGCCAGCAGCTTGGAGGGGACAGGGGAGAGTGGCTACACCTTC.

The genes are TRBV7-3 and TRBJ1-1, with D possibly TRBD1 on 5 matching bases. The CDR3 length is 16 residues. The germline V gene encodes CDR1 SGHTA and CDR2 FQGTGA. V was clipped by 5 bases and J by 5 bases, with 21 bases between them. The CDR3 region has the DNA TGTGCCAGCAGCCTTTCCCCGAGTCAGGGTTTAACTGAAGCTTTCTTT. It encodes CASSLSPSQGLTEAFF.

This clone was seen only once. The CDR3 reads CAWSLAGAIADTQYF. Here the CDR3 DNA reads TGTGCCTGGAGTCTAGCGGGAGCGATAGCAGATACGCAGTATTTT. The chain carries TRBV30 and TRBJ2-3, with 10 nucleotides matching TRBD2. Losses at the gene ends were 2 bases for V and 4 bases for J; bases not matched to a gene: 6. The CDR3 covers 15 residues. Germline CDR1 is GTSNPN and CDR2 is SVGIG (reference sequence).

This chain links TRBV5-1 with TRBJ1-1; no clear D. This CDR3 has 14 amino acids. V shed 0 bases and J shed 2 bases, with 8 bases lying between them. The germline V gene has CDR1 SGHRS and CDR2 YFSETQ. CDR3: CASSLEIRNTEAFF. The CDR3 DNA reads TGCGCCAGCAGCTTGGAGATCCGTAACACTGAAGCTTTCTTT.

This CDR3 reads CASSWGKPQETQYF. CDR3 DNA: TGTGCCAGCAGTTGGGGCAAGCCCCAAGAGACCCAGTACTTC. This chain joins TRBV6-1 and TRBJ2-5; maybe TRBD1 (5 bases). The CDR3 length is 14 residues. Between the trimmed V and J ends, which lost 5 bases and 1 base, there was a span of 11 bases. Per germline, CDR1 MNHNS and CDR2 SASEGT.

The rearrangement uses TRBV6-5 and TRBJ2-7; TRBD2 matches 9 bases. CDR3 length equals 13 residues. Per germline, CDR1 MNHEY and CDR2 SVGAGI. The V gene end was trimmed by 4 bases and the J gene end by 5 bases; junction bases not matched to a gene: 3. CDR3 amino acids: CASSLVAGDEQYF. DNA of the CDR3: TGTGCCAGCAGTTTGGTAGCGGGAGACGAGCAGTACTTC.

The chain couples TRBV28 to TRBJ2-7, with D hard to call. V was pared by 6 bases and J by 6 bases, with 15 bases between. This CDR3 is 13 amino acids long. From germline, CDR1 is MDHEN and CDR2 SYDVKM. The CDR3 is CASRPSGIGEQYF. The CDR3 DNA is TGTGCCAGCAGACCGTCCGGTATTGGCGAGCAGTACTTC.

About this clone itself: Other DNA sequences in the same sample also yield this CDR3. V usage is TRBV5-1 and J usage is TRBJ2-4; D is undetermined. The CDR3 is made up of 14 amino acids. V was cut by 0 bases and J by 1 base, with 5 bases left in between. The germline V gene encodes CDR1 SGHRS and CDR2 YFSETQ. CDR3 coding DNA: TGCGCCAGCAGCTTGGAAGGGGCCAAAAACATTCAGTACTTC. The encoded protein is CASSLEGAKNIQYF.

This chain connects TRBV28 to TRBJ2-4; the match to TRBD2 covers 7 bases. Germline CDR1 MDHEN, CDR2 SYDVKM. The CDR3 is 15 residues long. Unmatched junction bases numbered 5, after V lost 3 bases and J lost 3 bases. The CDR3 nucleotides are TGTGCCAGCAGTTTGATTTCGGGGGGCAAAAACATTCAGTACTTC. Protein: CASSLISGGKNIQYF.

The chain is built from TRBV5-1 and TRBJ2-7; D is uncertain. V dropped 3 bases and J dropped 1 base, with 11 bases sitting between them. CDR3 length: 14 residues. The germline gives CDR1 SGHRS, CDR2 YFSETQ. Here the CDR3 reads CASSYRPQSYEQYF. The CDR3, as DNA: TGCGCCAGCAGCTACCGGCCACAATCCTACGAGCAGTACTTC. The whole variable domain, filled in from reference TRBV5-1 and TRBJ2-7, reads KAGVTQTPRYLIKTRGQQVTLSCSPISGHRSVSWYQQTPGQGLQFLFEYFSETQRNKGNFPGRFSGRQFSNSRSEMNVSTLELGDSALYLCASSYRPQSYEQYFGPGTRLTVT.

The chain carries TRBV27 and TRBJ2-7, with TRBD2 matching over 7 bases. Trimming took 2 bases from V and 4 from J; bases not matched to a gene: 11. This CDR3 is built from 16 residues. CDR1 and CDR2 from the germline V gene are MNHEY and SMNVEV (reference sequence). The CDR3 spells CASSLVGGGITYEQYF. The CDR3, as DNA: TGTGCCAGCAGTTTAGTAGGCGGGGGAATCACTTACGAGCAGTACTTC.

The chain has TRBV7-3 and TRBJ2-1; TRBD1 is a possible D gene (6 bases). CDR1 is SGHTA and CDR2 is FQGTGA in the germline V gene. This CDR3 contains 13 residues. Trimming removed 1 base at V and 7 bases at J, with 8 bases between. As DNA, the CDR3 is TGTGCCAGCAGCTTAAACAGGGAAAATGAGCAGTTCTTC. Residues: CASSLNRENEQFF.